The rows below give T cell receptor beta chains drawn from one sample of a study of cytomegalovirus exposure and HLA in healthy donors. Method: immunoSEQ multiplex PCR; TCRdb's copy keeps in-frame clones and lacks some. The table has approximately 270,000 clones, around 89% seen once; the top ten hold around 0.34%. Sequencing was performed on PBMCs. Receptors originate from a woman under 30 in good health and CMV-seronegative. Each CDR3 is given without its conserved first and last residue. D genes are given only for firm matches. Not all rows give a size; the values are once, few, many and, for expanded clones, a class.

>.|TRBV6-5|.|TRBJ1-1
ASSYLQAPTEAF
>.|TRBV6-6|.|TRBJ2-1
ASSISDSYNEQF
>.|TRBV28|TRBD2|TRBJ2-5
ASSLFIAGFQETQY
>.|TRBV5-1|.|TRBJ2-2
ASSLRDINTGELF
>.|TRBV6-1|TRBD1|TRBJ1-1
ASHTGANTEAF
>once|TRBV19|.|TRBJ1-4
ASSIPTPAMGEKLF
>few|TRBV5-6|.|TRBJ2-6
ASSLEGAGANVLT
>.|TRBV19|.|TRBJ1-2
ASSIRYRHRDGYT
>.|TRBV19|TRBD1|TRBJ1-6
ASSMGTGGNSPLH
>.|TRBV6-5|.|TRBJ1-1
ASTGNTEAF
>.|TRBV5-6|.|TRBJ2-3
ASSLTGLDTQY
>.|TRBV4-1|.|TRBJ2-1
ASSQGGGYSNEQF
>.|TRBV18|TRBD2|TRBJ2-1
ASSPGLAGAYNEQF
>.|TRBV7-9|.|TRBJ1-2
ASSLGGWDYT
>.|TRBV7-9|.|TRBJ1-1
ASSLDQRTGAF
>.|TRBV28|.|TRBJ1-1
ASSMNTEAF
>few|TRBV6-5|.|TRBJ1-1
ASSQTLNTEAF
>.|TRBV9|.|TRBJ2-1
ASSVDGGSDEQF
>.|TRBV28|TRBD1|TRBJ1-3
ASSRTGTSGNTIY
>.|TRBV7-9|TRBD2|TRBJ2-1
ASSPLGGWGGEINEQF
>.|TRBV19|TRBD1|TRBJ1-3
ASSTTGTGRTLGNTIY
>.|TRBV28|.|TRBJ2-1
ASSPTRGTPDNEQF
>.|TRBV7-8|.|TRBJ1-6
ASSLGRWDKNSPLH
>.|TRBV30|.|TRBJ1-4
AWTQRAGTTNEKLF
>.|TRBV19|TRBD2|TRBJ2-1
ASSIGTSGSDEQF
>.|TRBV5-5|.|TRBJ2-3
ASSLIHRLTDTQY
>.|TRBV27|TRBD2|TRBJ2-5
ASSLWGGETQY
>.|TRBV29-1|TRBD1|TRBJ1-1
SGTADRGPSTEAF
>.|TRBV9|TRBD2|TRBJ2-5
ASSVVGGEGETQY
>.|TRBV11-3|.|TRBJ2-3
ASSLAGTDTQY
>.|TRBV9|TRBD1|TRBJ2-3
ASSSRRKGAADTQY
>.|TRBV4-3|.|TRBJ1-6
ASSGGAYNSPLH
>.|TRBV4-1|TRBD2|TRBJ2-1
ASSQAAGGAYNEQF
>.|TRBV7-6|.|TRBJ1-3
ASSLAEGLSTIY
>.|TRBV27|.|TRBJ2-7
ASSLSQGEQY
>once|TRBV29-1|.|TRBJ2-4
SVGGSQNIQY
>.|TRBV5-1|.|TRBJ1-2
ASSLAGRTAANYGYT
>.|TRBV27|TRBD1|TRBJ1-1
ASSPRDRIMNTEAF
>.|TRBV6-5|TRBD1|TRBJ1-2
ASSYGGQGSLWGYT
>.|TRBV27|TRBD1|TRBJ2-3
ASSFLDRGRADTQY
>.|TRBV5-8|TRBD1|TRBJ2-7
ASSLAKDRAGYEQY
>.|TRBV13|.|TRBJ1-1
ASSLGQENTEAF
>.|TRBV15|.|TRBJ2-3
ATSRDRTDTQY
>.|TRBV7-6|TRBD1|TRBJ1-1
ASSPDRGPNTEAF
>.|TRBV27|.|TRBJ2-2
ASSAGWGAGELF
>.|TRBV27|.|TRBJ2-3
ASSLWFGFGTDTQY
>.|TRBV28|.|TRBJ1-5
ASSLWGLNAQPQH
>.|TRBV4-3|TRBD2|TRBJ2-7
ASSQHSGGVYEQY
>.|TRBV28|TRBD1|TRBJ1-1
ASSGFGTGVTNTEAF
>.|TRBV4-1|.|TRBJ1-5
ASSQEEVLQPQH